These T cell receptor beta chains were read from a single sample in a study of graft-versus-host responses after intestinal transplantation. Using immunoSEQ multiplex PCR, the repertoire was profiled, and TCRdb retains in-frame clones only, with some absent. The sample carries more than 20,000 clones, 75% to 90% recorded once. Sequencing used PBMCs, obtained approximately four weeks after intestinal transplant. These receptors were collected from a human patient who received an intestinal transplant, so some T cells may come from the graft donor. The CDR3 runs from the conserved cysteine through the conserved F or W. A D gene is named only where the DNA matches it firmly. A clone size is listed for some rows: how often the clone was seen (once, few, many), or a class if it is expanded.

v_gene,d_gene,abundance,j_gene,CDR3aa,CDR3nt
TRBV6-1,NA,NA,TRBJ2-1,CASSIPGLSYNEQFF,TGTGCCAGCAGTATCCCGGGACTCTCCTACAATGAGCAGTTCTTC
TRBV29-1,TRBD1,NA,TRBJ2-5,CSVSRGLETQYF,TGCAGCGTTAGCAGGGGGCTAGAGACCCAGTACTTC
TRBV27,TRBD2,NA,TRBJ2-7,CASSLSLAGASYEQYF,TGTGCCAGCAGTTTAAGTCTAGCGGGAGCCTCCTACGAGCAGTACTTC
TRBV4-1,TRBD2,NA,TRBJ2-3,CASSRTLAGGSDTQYF,TGCGCCAGCAGCCGTACACTAGCGGGAGGCTCAGATACGCAGTATTTT
TRBV4-2,NA,NA,TRBJ2-1,CASSPVLGDSYNEQFF,TGTGCCAGCAGCCCCGTGTTGGGGGATTCCTACAATGAGCAGTTCTTC
TRBV10-2,TRBD2,NA,TRBJ2-5,CASRGGGALETQYF,TGCGCCAGCAGGGGCGGGGGGGCCCTAGAGACCCAGTACTTC
TRBV28,TRBD1,NA,TRBJ2-7,CASSSPDDRGYEQYF,TGTGCCAGCAGCTCCCCTGACGACAGGGGCTACGAGCAGTACTTC
TRBV28,NA,NA,TRBJ2-5,CASSSSGVQETQYF,TGTGCCAGCAGTTCCTCTGGGGTGCAAGAGACCCAGTACTTC
TRBV5-1,TRBD2,NA,TRBJ2-3,CASSTRTSGSPGSTDTQYF,TGCGCCAGCAGCACCCGGACTAGCGGGAGCCCTGGTAGCACAGATACGCAGTATTTT
TRBV6-1,TRBD2,few,TRBJ2-5,CASSEAGEGETQYF,TGTGCCAGCAGTGAAGCTGGGGAGGGGGAGACCCAGTACTTC
TRBV5-5,NA,NA,TRBJ2-2,CASSDGGGLNTGELFF,TGTGCCAGCAGCGACGGTGGGGGTCTGAACACCGGGGAGCTGTTTTTT
TRBV23-1,NA,NA,TRBJ2-1,CASSHLRPGTQIYNEQFF,TGCGCCAGCAGTCATCTACGTCCCGGGACCCAGATATACAATGAGCAGTTCTTC
TRBV11-2,TRBD1,NA,TRBJ1-2,CASSSTSGGPQNNYGYTF,TGTGCCAGCAGCTCTACTTCAGGGGGCCCGCAGAATAACTATGGCTACACCTTC
TRBV5-6,NA,once,TRBJ2-5,CASPFGGDKETQYF,TGTGCCAGCCCATTCGGAGGGGACAAAGAGACCCAGTACTTC
TRBV10-3,NA,NA,TRBJ1-1,CAISESELRNTEAFF,TGTGCCATCAGTGAGTCCGAACTGAGAAACACTGAAGCTTTCTTT
TRBV1,NA,NA,TRBJ1-1,CTSSQGWGLNTEAFF,TGCACCAGCAGCCAAGGTTGGGGACTGAACACTGAAGCTTTCTTT
TRBV5-1,NA,NA,TRBJ1-5,CASNLIRTVNQPQHF,TGCGCCAGCAATTTGATACGGACAGTTAATCAGCCCCAGCATTTT
TRBV6-6,TRBD2,NA,TRBJ2-1,CASSYGLAGYNEQFF,TGTGCCAGCAGTTATGGTTTAGCGGGATACAATGAGCAGTTCTTC
TRBV19,NA,NA,TRBJ1-5,CASSIVGGSSNQPQHF,TGTGCCAGTAGTATAGTTGGGGGCAGTAGCAATCAGCCCCAGCATTTT
TRBV4-1,TRBD2,NA,TRBJ2-1,CASSQERLAGGPRYNTGQFF,TGCGCCAGCAGCCAAGAGAGGCTAGCGGGAGGGCCACGTTATAATACGGGGCAGTTCTTC
TRBV7-9,NA,once,TRBJ1-5,CASSPVAEPQHF,TGTGCCAGCAGCCCAGTTGCGGAGCCCCAGCATTTT
TRBV10-3,TRBD2,NA,TRBJ2-7,CAISEASGSYEQYF,TGTGCCATCAGTGAGGCTAGCGGATCCTACGAGCAGTACTTC
TRBV4-1,TRBD1,NA,TRBJ1-1,CASSPPGTGYTEAFF,TGCGCCAGCAGCCCTCCCGGGACAGGGTACACTGAAGCTTTCTTT
TRBV7-3,NA,NA,TRBJ2-7,CASSPPGSYEQYF,TGTGCCAGCAGCCCCCCGGGCTCCTACGAGCAGTACTTC
TRBV9,TRBD1,few,TRBJ2-7,CASSRGQGGPYEQYF,TGTGCCAGCAGCAGGGGACAGGGGGGGCCCTACGAGCAGTACTTC